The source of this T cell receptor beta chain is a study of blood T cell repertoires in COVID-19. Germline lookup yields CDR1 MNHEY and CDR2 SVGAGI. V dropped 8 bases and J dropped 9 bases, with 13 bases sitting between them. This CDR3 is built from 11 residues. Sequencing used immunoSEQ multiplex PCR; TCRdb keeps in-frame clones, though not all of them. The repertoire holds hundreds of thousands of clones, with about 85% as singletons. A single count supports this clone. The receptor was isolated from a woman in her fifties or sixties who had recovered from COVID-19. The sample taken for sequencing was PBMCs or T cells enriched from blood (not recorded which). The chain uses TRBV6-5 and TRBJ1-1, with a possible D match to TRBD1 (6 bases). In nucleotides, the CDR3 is TGTGCCAGCGCAGGGGAAGGGAAAGCTTTCTTT. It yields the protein CASAGEGKAFF.